Shown below are 15 T cell receptor beta chains from a single sample sequenced in a study of blood T cells in healthy people across ages. The authors ran a second PCR of roughly 6 to 12 cycles using a sample-barcoded 5' primer and a J-beta primer mix. In TCRdb, the 5' RACE reads were re-called with MiXCR into one record per CDR3 protein. The sample holds 780,000 or so distinct CDR3 sequences; around 25% are singletons and the top ten take more than 3%. These sequences were also reported in another study, on T cells of mothers and their children.

Sequencing input: blood. The receptors originated from a boy younger than 18 in good health.

This clonotype was counted only a few times. The rearrangement joins TRBV20-1 to TRBJ2-4, with D hard to call. Germline CDR1 DFQATT, CDR2 SNEGSKA (reference sequence). V was clipped by 1 base and J by 0 bases, with 10 bases between them. The length of the CDR3 is 15 residues. As DNA, the CDR3 is TGCAGTGCTAGAGTAGGAGATCTAGCCAAAAACATTCAGTACTTC. Its translation: CSARVGDLAKNIQYF.

The rearrangement joins TRBV20-1 to TRBJ2-2; D is undetermined. The CDR3 runs 17 residues. Germline CDR1 and CDR2: DFQATT and SNEGSKA (reference sequence). Trimming pared 1 base from V and 8 bases from J, leaving 23 bases between. The CDR3 coding sequence is TGCAGTGCTAGAGTTCGCCTGGACCCGAAGCAACGGGGGGAGCTGTTTTTT. Its translation is CSARVRLDPKQRGELFF.

There are a few counts of this clonotype. V and J are TRBV4-1 and TRBJ2-1; 10 bases match TRBD2. The end of the DNA aligns better with TRBJ2-7, so the J call may be wrong. Germline V CDR1 and CDR2: MGHRA, YSYEKL. This CDR3 comprises 16 residues. The CDR3, as DNA: TGCGCCAGCAGCCAAGAGGAGCGGGGGGGATCCTACGAGCAGTACTTC. This encodes CASSQEERGGSYEQYF.

This clonotype was seen a single time. This rearrangement joins TRBV20-1 to TRBJ2-5; 9 nucleotides line up with TRBD1. V dropped 3 bases and J dropped 3; count of bases not matched to a gene: 2. The CDR3 totals 13 residues. Germline V gene sequence: CDR1 DFQATT, CDR2 SNEGSKA (reference sequence). CDR3 residues: CSASGQGKETQYF. CDR3 DNA: TGCAGTGCTAGTGGACAGGGGAAAGAGACCCAGTACTTC.

This clonotype was seen more than once but under ten times. This chain uses TRBV4-3 with TRBJ2-5; D gene unclear. The better agreement between TRBJ2-1 and the DNA end casts doubt on the J call. The CDR3 is 14 residues long. Germline V gene sequence: CDR1 LGHNA, CDR2 YSLEER. CDR3 DNA: TGCGCCAGCAGCCTAAGGACCCGAGATGATGAGCAGTTCTTC. Translating gives CASSLRTRDDEQFF.

The CDR3, as DNA: TGTGCCAGCAGCGTAGGGGACGGTGACACAGATACGCAGTATTTT. It yields the protein CASSVGDGDTDTQYF. This chain joins TRBV9 and TRBJ2-3; tentatively, D is TRBD1 or TRBD2 (5 bases each). V dropped 0 bases and J dropped 2 bases, with 10 bases sitting between them. CDR3 length: 15 residues. Germline CDR1 is SGDLS and CDR2 is YYNGEE.

The chain carries TRBV9 and TRBJ2-1, with D tentatively TRBD2 (7 bases). The CDR3 is 12 amino acids. CDR1 and CDR2 from the germline V gene are SGDLS and YYNGEE. With 4 bases removed from V and 10 bases from J, the gap between germline ends came to 12 bases. CDR3 loop: CASSTGGPEQFF. As DNA, the CDR3 is TGTGCCAGCAGCACCGGGGGGCCGGAGCAGTTCTTC.

The gene calls are TRBV20-1 and TRBJ1-4; 7 nucleotides line up with TRBD1. The trim removed 2 bases at V and 6 bases at J, leaving 3 bases unmatched. Germline V lookup: CDR1 DFQATT, CDR2 SNEGSKA (reference sequence). This CDR3 spans 13 amino acids. In DNA, the CDR3 is TGCAGTGCTAGACAGGGGGGCGATGAAAAACTGTTTTTT. Residues: CSARQGGDEKLFF.

DNA for the CDR3: TGCGCCAGCAGCCAAGATCGGCTAGCGGGAGGCCATGCAGATACGCAGTATTTT. It codes for CASSQDRLAGGHADTQYF. This chain connects TRBV4-3 to TRBJ2-3; 11 nucleotides align to TRBD2. This CDR3 spans 18 amino acids. Germline CDR1 LGHNA, CDR2 YSLEER. The V and J ends lost 0 bases and 4 bases, in that order; junction bases with no gene match: 9.

The chain recombines TRBV7-3 with TRBJ1-2; a weak D match, TRBD1 (5 bases). The CDR3 contains 14 residues. The germline gives CDR1 SGHTA, CDR2 FQGTGA. V shed 5 bases and J shed 4 bases, with 14 bases lying between them. CDR3 sequence (DNA): TGTGCCAGCAGCATGGACAACTCGGGCTATGGCTACACCTTC. Its translation is CASSMDNSGYGYTF.

V gene TRBV29-1 combines with J gene TRBJ2-7; no clear D gene. The CDR3 runs to 12 residues. CDR1 and CDR2 from the germline V gene are SQVTM and ANQGSEA. V was shortened by 4 bases and J by 2 bases, with 9 bases between the two germline ends. This chain's CDR3 is CSVGTPTYEQYF. CDR3 nucleotide sequence: TGCAGCGTTGGCACACCTACCTACGAGCAGTACTTC.

This clonotype was recorded a few times. This chain connects TRBV2 to TRBJ2-1; 16 nucleotides match TRBD2. CDR3 length: 16 residues. The V gene's germline CDR1 is SNHLY and CDR2 FYNNEI. V was pared by 5 bases and J by 9 bases, with 7 bases of the junction left unmatched. The CDR3 loop is CASSRGTSGGVGEQFF. The CDR3 nucleotides are TGTGCCAGCAGTAGGGGGACTAGCGGGGGGGTAGGTGAGCAGTTCTTC.

The chain recombines TRBV4-1 with TRBJ1-3, with D maybe TRBD1 (6 bases). The germline V gene has CDR1 MGHRA and CDR2 YSYEKL. This CDR3 has 14 amino acids. Trimming shortened V by 1 base and J by 2 bases, and 6 bases separated the two germline ends. Here the CDR3 reads CASSQAGAGNTIYF. In nucleotides, the CDR3 is TGCGCCAGCAGCCAAGCAGGGGCTGGAAACACCATATATTTT.

In its sample, this clonotype was seen a few times. V usage is TRBV12-3 or TRBV12-4 and J usage is TRBJ1-4, with D uncertain. The CDR3 has 13 residues. Between the trimmed V and J ends, which lost 5 bases and 8 bases, there was a span of 12 bases. The CDR3 nucleotides are TGTGCCAGCAGTAACTGGGCAGAAGAAAAACTGTTTTTT. It encodes CASSNWAEEKLFF.

The chain is built from TRBV3-1 and TRBJ2-7; TRBD2 matches at 11 bases. V was pared by 1 base and J by 9 bases, with 17 bases of the junction left unmatched. CDR1 is LGHDT, CDR2 YNNKEL, per germline (reference sequence). The CDR3 totals 18 residues. CDR3 sequence: CASSQGSDLLSGRAGQYF. In DNA, the CDR3 is TGTGCCAGCAGCCAAGGGTCGGACCTTCTTAGCGGGAGGGCAGGGCAGTACTTC.